This T cell receptor beta chain was sequenced in a study of cytomegalovirus exposure and HLA in healthy donors. Study findings and constraints: In a later analysis, TCR association rates varied by HLA locus: DRB1 most, HLA-C fewest. In vitro, three CMV-associated chains proved specific for CMV antigens.

The study ran its PCR with 60 Vbeta and 13 Jbeta primers. TCRdb's table, derived via immunoSEQ multiplex PCR, lists solely in-frame clones and lacks some. The sample includes around 220,000 clones, roughly 80% of them seen just once. To note about this clone: Its antigen is not known.

Sample: PBMCs. This sequence was found in a girl between 5 and 17 years old in good health and CMV-seronegative.

This chain's CDR3 is CASSSSPGTEAFF. The CDR3 DNA follows: TGTGCCAGCAGCTCCAGTCCGGGCACTGAAGCTTTCTTT. V gene TRBV28 combines with J gene TRBJ1-1; D not certain. Germline V lookup: CDR1 MDHEN, CDR2 SYDVKM. V lost 6 bases and J lost 4, with 12 bases in between. This CDR3 region has 13 residues. The whole variable domain, filled in from reference TRBV28 and TRBJ1-1, reads DVKVTQSSRYLVKRTGEKVFLECVQDMDHENMFWYRQDPGLGLRLIYFSYDVKMKEKGDIPEGYSVSREKKERFSLILESASTNQTSMYLCASSSSPGTEAFFGQGTRLTVV.